This T cell receptor (beta chain) was sequenced in a study of technical replicates of blood from a few donors (dated by TCRdb to 2017 to 2019). CDR1 and CDR2 (SGHTA, FQGNSA) derive from the germline V gene. The CDR3 spans 14 residues, from the cysteine through the phenylalanine. Only the CDR3 DNA stays, 42 bases, in frame from base 1. After removal of 3 bases from V and 5 bases from J, the junction retains 5 bases not matched to a gene. Receptor amplification or capture employed the immunoSEQ multiplex PCR assay. TCRdb holds this immuneACCESS table with in-frame rearrangements only. Some clones are missing; in checked studies, unresolved V genes explain under half, and the rest has no known cause. Here the sample has about 82,000 clones; around 94% occur a single time. Clones ranked in the top ten supply 0.39% of the sample. As for this clone: What antigen it recognizes has not been identified. The input lacks base qualities; no much larger clone sits a single base away.

This sequence originates from a human donor in good health. Sample: T cells isolated from PBMCs. This sequence uses TRBV7-2 and TRBJ2-7; 9 central bases correspond to TRBD2. CDR3 loop: CASSFSGSVHEQYF. The DNA is as follows: TGTGCCAGCAGCTTTAGCGGGAGCGTACACGAGCAGTACTTC.